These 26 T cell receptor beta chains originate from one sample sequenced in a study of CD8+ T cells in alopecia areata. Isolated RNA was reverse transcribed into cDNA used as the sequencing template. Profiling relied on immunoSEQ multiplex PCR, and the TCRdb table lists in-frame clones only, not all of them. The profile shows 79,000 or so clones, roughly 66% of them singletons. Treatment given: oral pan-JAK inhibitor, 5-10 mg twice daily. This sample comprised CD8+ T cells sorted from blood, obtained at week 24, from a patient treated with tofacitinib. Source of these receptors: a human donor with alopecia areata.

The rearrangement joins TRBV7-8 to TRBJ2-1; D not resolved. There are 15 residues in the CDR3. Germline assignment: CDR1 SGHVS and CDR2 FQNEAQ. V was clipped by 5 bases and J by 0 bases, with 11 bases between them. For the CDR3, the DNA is TGTGCCAGCAGCAAGGAGCCTAGCTCCTACAATGAGCAGTTCTTC. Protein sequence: CASSKEPSSYNEQFF. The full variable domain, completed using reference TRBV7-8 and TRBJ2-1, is GAGVSQSPRYKVAKRGQDVALRCDPISGHVSLFWYQQALGQGPEFLTYFQNEAQLDKSGLPSDRFFAERPEGSVSTLKIQRTQQEDSAVYLCASSKEPSSYNEQFFGPGTRLTVL.

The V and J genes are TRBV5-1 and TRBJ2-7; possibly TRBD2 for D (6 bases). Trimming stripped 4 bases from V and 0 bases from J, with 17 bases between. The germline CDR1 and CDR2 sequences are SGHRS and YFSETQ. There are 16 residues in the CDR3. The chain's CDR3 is CASSGGKGTASYEQYF. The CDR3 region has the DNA TGCGCCAGCAGCGGTGGGAAAGGGACTGCCTCCTACGAGCAGTACTTC.

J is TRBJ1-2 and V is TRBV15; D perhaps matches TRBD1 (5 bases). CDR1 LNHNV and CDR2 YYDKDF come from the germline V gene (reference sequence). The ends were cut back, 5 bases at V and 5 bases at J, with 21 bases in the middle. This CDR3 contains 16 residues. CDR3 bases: TGTGCCACCAGCGGACCGACCAAAGACAGACCGTATGGCTACACCTTC. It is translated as CATSGPTKDRPYGYTF.

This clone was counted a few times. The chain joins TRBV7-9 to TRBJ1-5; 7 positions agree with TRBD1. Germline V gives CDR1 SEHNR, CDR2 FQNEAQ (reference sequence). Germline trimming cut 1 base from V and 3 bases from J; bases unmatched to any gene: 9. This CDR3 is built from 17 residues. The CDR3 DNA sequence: TGTGCCAGCAGCTTAGTTGGCGCGGGACAGTACAATCAGCCCCAGCATTTT. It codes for CASSLVGAGQYNQPQHF.

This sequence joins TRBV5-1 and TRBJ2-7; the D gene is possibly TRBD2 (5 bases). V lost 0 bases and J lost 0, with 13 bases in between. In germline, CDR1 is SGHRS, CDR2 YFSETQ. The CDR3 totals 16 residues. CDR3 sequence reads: CASSLGYGDSSYEQYF. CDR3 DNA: TGCGCCAGCAGCTTGGGCTACGGGGATAGCTCCTACGAGCAGTACTTC.

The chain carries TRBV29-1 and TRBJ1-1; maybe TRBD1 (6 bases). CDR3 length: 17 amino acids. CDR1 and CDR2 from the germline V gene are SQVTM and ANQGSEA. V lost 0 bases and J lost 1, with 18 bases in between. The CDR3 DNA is TGCAGCGTTGAAGATCTGCGGGGGCGCGAAGGGAACACTGAAGCTTTCTTT. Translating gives CSVEDLRGREGNTEAFF.

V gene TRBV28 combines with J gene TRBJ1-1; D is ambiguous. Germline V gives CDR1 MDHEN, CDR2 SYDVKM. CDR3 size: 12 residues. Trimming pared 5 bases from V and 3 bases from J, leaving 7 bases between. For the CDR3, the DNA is TGTGCCAGCAGTCGGGGATACACTGAAGCTTTCTTT. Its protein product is CASSRGYTEAFF.

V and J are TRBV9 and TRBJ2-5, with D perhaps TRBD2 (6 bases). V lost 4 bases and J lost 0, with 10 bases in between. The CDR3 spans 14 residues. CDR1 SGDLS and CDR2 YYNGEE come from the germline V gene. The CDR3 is CASSPWGDQETQYF. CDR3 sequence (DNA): TGTGCCAGCAGCCCGTGGGGGGACCAAGAGACCCAGTACTTC. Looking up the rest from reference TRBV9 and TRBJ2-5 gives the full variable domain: DSGVTQTPKHLITATGQRVTLRCSPRSGDLSVYWYQQSLDQGLQFLIQYYNGEERAKGNILERFSAQQFPDLHSELNLSSLELGDSALYFCASSPWGDQETQYFGPGTRLLVL.

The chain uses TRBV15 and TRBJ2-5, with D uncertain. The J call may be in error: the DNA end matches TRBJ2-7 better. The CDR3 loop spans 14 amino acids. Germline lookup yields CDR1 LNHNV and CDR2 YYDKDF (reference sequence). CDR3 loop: CATSRDRRLDEQYF. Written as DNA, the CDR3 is TGTGCCACCAGCAGAGATCGACGATTAGACGAGCAGTACTTC.

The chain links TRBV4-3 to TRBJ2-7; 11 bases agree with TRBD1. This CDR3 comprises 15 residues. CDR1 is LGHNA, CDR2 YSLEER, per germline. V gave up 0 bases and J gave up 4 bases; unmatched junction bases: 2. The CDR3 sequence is CASSQDWDRGYEQYF. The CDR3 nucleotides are TGCGCCAGCAGCCAAGATTGGGACAGGGGGTACGAGCAGTACTTC.

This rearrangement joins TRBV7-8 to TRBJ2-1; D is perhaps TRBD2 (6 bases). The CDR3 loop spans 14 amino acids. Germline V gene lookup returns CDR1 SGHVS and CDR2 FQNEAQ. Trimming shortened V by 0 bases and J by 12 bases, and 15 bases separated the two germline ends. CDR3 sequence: CASSLAGGRMMQFF. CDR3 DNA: TGTGCCAGCAGCTTAGCGGGAGGACGAATGATGCAGTTCTTC.

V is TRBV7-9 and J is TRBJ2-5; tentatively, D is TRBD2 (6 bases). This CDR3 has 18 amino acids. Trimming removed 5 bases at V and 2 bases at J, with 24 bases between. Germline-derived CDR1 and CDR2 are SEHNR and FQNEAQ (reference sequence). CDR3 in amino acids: CASSDLLRDLKPQETQYF. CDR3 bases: TGTGCCAGCAGCGATCTGTTGCGGGACCTTAAGCCACAAGAGACCCAGTACTTC.

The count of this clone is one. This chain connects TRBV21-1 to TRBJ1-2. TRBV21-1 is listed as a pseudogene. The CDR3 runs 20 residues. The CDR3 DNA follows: TGTGCCAGCAGCAAAGTTGCGGGGGGAGGTGTGGCCAGGCCATACTATGGCTACACCTTC. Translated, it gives CASSKVAGGGVARPYYGYTF.

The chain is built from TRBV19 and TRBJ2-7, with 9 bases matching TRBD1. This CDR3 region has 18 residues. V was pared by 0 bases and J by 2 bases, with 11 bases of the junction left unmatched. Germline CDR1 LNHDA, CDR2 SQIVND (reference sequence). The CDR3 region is CASSIDASAGQGTYEQYF. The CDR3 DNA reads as TGTGCCAGTAGTATAGATGCCAGCGCTGGACAGGGGACCTACGAGCAGTACTTC.

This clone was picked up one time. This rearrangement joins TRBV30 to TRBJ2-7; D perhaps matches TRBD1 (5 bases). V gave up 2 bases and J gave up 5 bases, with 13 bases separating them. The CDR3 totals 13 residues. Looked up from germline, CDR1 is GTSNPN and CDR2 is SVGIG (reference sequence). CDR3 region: CAWSPGPGNEQYF. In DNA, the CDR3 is TGTGCCTGGAGTCCAGGGCCCGGTAACGAGCAGTACTTC.

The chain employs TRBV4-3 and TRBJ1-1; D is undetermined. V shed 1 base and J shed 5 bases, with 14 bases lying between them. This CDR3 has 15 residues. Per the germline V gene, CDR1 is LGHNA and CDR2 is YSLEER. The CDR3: CASSQVFPGPTEAFF. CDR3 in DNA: TGCGCCAGCAGCCAAGTTTTTCCTGGTCCGACTGAAGCTTTCTTT.

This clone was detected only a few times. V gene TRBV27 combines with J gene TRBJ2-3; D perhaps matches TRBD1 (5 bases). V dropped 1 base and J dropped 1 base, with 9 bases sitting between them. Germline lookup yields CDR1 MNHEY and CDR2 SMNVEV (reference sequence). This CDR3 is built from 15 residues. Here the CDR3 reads CASSLWQGGTDTQYF. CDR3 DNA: TGTGCCAGCAGTTTATGGCAGGGTGGCACAGATACGCAGTATTTT.

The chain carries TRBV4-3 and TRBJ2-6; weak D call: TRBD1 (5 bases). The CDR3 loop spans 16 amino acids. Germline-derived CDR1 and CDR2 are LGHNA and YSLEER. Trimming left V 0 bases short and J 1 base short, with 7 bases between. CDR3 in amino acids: CASSQDQGSGANVLTF. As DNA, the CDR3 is TGCGCCAGCAGCCAAGATCAGGGTTCTGGGGCCAACGTCCTGACTTTC.

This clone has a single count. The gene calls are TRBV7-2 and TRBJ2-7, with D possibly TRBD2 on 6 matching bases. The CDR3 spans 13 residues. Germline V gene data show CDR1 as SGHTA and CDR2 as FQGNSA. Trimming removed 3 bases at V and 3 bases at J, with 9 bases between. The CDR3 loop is CASSLSGLYEQYF. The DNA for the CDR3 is TGTGCCAGCAGCTTGAGCGGGCTCTACGAGCAGTACTTC. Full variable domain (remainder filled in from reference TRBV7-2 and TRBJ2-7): GAGVSQSPSNKVTEKGKDVELRCDPISGHTALYWYRQSLGQGLEFLIYFQGNSAPDKSGLPSDRFSAERTGGSVSTLTIQRTQQEDSAVYLCASSLSGLYEQYFGPGTRLTVT.

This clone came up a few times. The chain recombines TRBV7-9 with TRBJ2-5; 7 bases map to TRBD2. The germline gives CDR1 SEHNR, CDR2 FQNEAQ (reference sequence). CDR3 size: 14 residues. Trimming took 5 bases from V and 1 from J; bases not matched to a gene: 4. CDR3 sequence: CASSLSGGQETQYF. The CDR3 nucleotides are TGTGCCAGCAGCCTGTCGGGGGGCCAAGAGACCCAGTACTTC. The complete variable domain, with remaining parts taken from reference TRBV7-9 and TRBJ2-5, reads DTGVSQNPRHKITKRGQNVTFRCDPISEHNRLYWYRQTLGQGPEFLTYFQNEAQLEKSRLLSDRFSAERPKGSFSTLEIQRTEQGDSAMYLCASSLSGGQETQYFGPGTRLLVL.

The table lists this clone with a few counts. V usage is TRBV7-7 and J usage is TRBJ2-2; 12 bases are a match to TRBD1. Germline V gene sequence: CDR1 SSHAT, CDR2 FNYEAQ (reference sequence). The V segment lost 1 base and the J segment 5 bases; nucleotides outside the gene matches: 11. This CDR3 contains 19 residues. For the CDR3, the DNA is TGTGCCAGCAGCTTAGGCGGGACAGGGGGCGCGAGCAATACCGGGGAGCTGTTTTTT. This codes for CASSLGGTGGASNTGELFF.

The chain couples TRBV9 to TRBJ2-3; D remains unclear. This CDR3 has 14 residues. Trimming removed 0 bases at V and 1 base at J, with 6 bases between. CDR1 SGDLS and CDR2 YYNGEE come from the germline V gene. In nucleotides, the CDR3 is TGTGCCAGCAGCGTAGATGTGGGCACAGATACGCAGTATTTT. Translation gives CASSVDVGTDTQYF.

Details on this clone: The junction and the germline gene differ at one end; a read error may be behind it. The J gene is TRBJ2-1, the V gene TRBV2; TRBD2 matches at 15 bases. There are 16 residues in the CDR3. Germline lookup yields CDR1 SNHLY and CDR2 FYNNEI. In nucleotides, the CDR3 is TGTGCCAGCAGCGAAGGACTAGCGGGAGGGCCGGGGGAGCAGTTCTTC. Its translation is CASSEGLAGGPGEQFF.

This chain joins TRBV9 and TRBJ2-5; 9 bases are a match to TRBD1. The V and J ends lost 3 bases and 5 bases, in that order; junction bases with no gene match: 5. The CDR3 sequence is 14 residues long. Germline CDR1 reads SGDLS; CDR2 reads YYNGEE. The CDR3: CASSAGQGMETQYF. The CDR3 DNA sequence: TGTGCCAGCAGCGCCGGACAGGGGATGGAGACCCAGTACTTC.

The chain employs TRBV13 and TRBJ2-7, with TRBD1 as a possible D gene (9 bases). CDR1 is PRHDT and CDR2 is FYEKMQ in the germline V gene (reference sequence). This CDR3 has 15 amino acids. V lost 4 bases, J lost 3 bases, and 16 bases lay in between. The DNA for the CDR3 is TGTGCCAGCAGCTCGGGGGGGACAGGGCACTACGAGCAGTACTTC. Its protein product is CASSSGGTGHYEQYF.

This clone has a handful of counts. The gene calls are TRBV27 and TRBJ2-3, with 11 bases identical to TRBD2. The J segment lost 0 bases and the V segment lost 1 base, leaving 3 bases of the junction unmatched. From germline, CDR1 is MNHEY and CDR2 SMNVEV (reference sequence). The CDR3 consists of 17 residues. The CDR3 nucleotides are TGTGCCAGCAGTTTATTACTAGCGGGAGCTAGCACAGATACGCAGTATTTT. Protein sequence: CASSLLLAGASTDTQYF.